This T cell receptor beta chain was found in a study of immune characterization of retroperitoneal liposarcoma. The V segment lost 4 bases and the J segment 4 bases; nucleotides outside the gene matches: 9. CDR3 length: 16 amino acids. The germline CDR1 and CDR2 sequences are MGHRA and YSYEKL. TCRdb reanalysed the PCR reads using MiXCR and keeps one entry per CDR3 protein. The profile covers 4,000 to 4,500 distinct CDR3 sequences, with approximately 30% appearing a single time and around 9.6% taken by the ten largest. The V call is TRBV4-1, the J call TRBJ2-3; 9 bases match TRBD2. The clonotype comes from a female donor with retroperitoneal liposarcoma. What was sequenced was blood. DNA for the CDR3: TGCGCCAGCAGCCCTAGGGCGGGGGGGCCGCCAGATACGCAGTATTTT. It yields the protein CASSPRAGGPPDTQYF.